What follows are 6 T cell receptor beta chains derived from one specimen sequenced in a study of blood T cell repertoires in COVID-19 (dated by TCRdb to 2019 to 2021). Library preparation employed the immunoSEQ multiplex PCR assay. This is the immuneACCESS table as TCRdb keeps it, with only in-frame sequences that have V and J called. A part of the clones is gone; compared with another copy, unresolved V genes explain less than half, and the rest is unexplained. Recorded for this sample are about 170,000 clones; 85% to 90% of them occurred a single time. Together, the top ten hold more than 6.5% of the sample. The sequenced sample consisted of peripheral blood. These receptors were collected from a woman older than 75 in a cohort sampled during active or convalescent COVID-19.

The rearrangement links TRBV18 to TRBJ2-2; 7 bases align to TRBD1. The junction had 2 bases not matched to a gene; V was cut back by 0 bases and J by 1 base. Germline-derived CDR1 and CDR2 are KGHSH and LQKENI. The CDR3 runs 16 residues. This CDR3 reads CASSPPGQQNTGELFF. Written as DNA, the CDR3 is TGTGCCAGCTCACCACCGGGACAGCAGAACACCGGGGAGCTGTTTTTT.

The genes are TRBV4-1 and TRBJ1-4; 10 nucleotides align to TRBD1. The CDR3 length is 15 residues. J gave up 8 bases and V 4 bases, and 7 bases lay outside the gene matches. Germline CDR1 is MGHRA and CDR2 is YSYEKL. The DNA of the CDR3 is TGCGCCAGCAGCCGAGATGGACAGGGGGTGGAAAAACTGTTTTTT. It codes for CASSRDGQGVEKLFF.

The rearrangement uses TRBV6-5 and TRBJ2-7; D might be TRBD1 (6 bases). Germline loops: CDR1 MNHEY, CDR2 SVGAGI. Trimming stripped 9 bases from V and 7 bases from J, with 10 bases between. The CDR3 runs to 10 residues. CDR3 residues: CARGALEQYV. CDR3 coding DNA: TGTGCCAGGGGGGCGTTAGAGCAGTACGTC.

The chain carries TRBV5-4 and TRBJ2-1; D call uncertain. CDR3 length: 16 amino acids. The V gene lost 4 bases and the J gene lost 1 base, with 15 bases spanning the gap. Germline loops: CDR1 SGHNT, CDR2 YYREEE (reference sequence). In DNA, the CDR3 is TGTGCCAGCAGCCCCCCCCCTTACAGTTCCTACAATGAGCAGTTCTTC. It specifies CASSPPPYSSYNEQFF. Looking up the rest from reference TRBV5-4 and TRBJ2-1 gives the full variable domain: ETGVTQSPTHLIKTRGQQVTLRCSSQSGHNTVSWYQQALGQGPQFIFQYYREEENGRGNFPPRFSGLQFPNYSSELNVNALELDDSALYLCASSPPPYSSYNEQFFGPGTRLTVL.

The chain uses TRBV5-1 and TRBJ2-4, with TRBD1 matching over 7 bases. Germline assignment: CDR1 SGHRS and CDR2 YFSETQ. This CDR3 is 16 amino acids long. Trimming at V came to 4 bases and at J to 2 bases, leaving 9 bases not matched to a gene. CDR3 amino acids: CASSPGQFWTKNIQYF. In DNA, the CDR3 is TGCGCCAGCAGCCCGGGACAGTTTTGGACCAAAAACATTCAGTACTTC. The full variable domain, its missing parts supplied by reference TRBV5-1 and TRBJ2-4, is KAGVTQTPRYLIKTRGQQVTLSCSPISGHRSVSWYQQTPGQGLQFLFEYFSETQRNKGNFPGRFSGRQFSNSRSEMNVSTLELGDSALYLCASSPGQFWTKNIQYFGAGTRLSVL.

The V gene is TRBV3-1 (or the pseudogene TRBV3-2), the J gene TRBJ1-2, with 11 bases aligning to TRBD1. Germline CDR1 is LGHDT and CDR2 is YNNKEL (reference sequence). CDR3 length: 14 amino acids. The V segment lost 6 bases and the J segment 3 bases; nucleotides outside the gene matches: 3. The CDR3 sequence is CASSRTGGDYGYTF. The CDR3, as DNA: TGTGCCAGCAGTCGGACAGGGGGCGACTATGGCTACACCTTC.